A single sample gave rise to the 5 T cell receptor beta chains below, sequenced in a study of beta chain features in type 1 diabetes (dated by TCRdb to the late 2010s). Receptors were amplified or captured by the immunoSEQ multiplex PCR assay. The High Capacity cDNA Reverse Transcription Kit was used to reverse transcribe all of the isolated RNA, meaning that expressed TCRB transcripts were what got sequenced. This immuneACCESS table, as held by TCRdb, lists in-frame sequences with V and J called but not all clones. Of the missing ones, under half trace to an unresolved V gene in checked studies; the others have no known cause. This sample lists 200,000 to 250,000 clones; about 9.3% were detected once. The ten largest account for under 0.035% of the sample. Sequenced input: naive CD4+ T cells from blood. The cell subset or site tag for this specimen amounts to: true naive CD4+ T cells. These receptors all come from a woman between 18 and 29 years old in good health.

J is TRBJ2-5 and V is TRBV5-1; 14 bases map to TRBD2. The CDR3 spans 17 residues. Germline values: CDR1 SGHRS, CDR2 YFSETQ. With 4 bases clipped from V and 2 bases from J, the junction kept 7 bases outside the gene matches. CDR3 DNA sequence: TGCGCCAGCAGCGTAATAGGGACTAGCGGGGGACAAGAGACCCAGTACTTC. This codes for CASSVIGTSGGQETQYF. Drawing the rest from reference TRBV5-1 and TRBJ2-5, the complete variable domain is KAGVTQTPRYLIKTRGQQVTLSCSPISGHRSVSWYQQTPGQGLQFLFEYFSETQRNKGNFPGRFSGRQFSNSRSEMNVSTLELGDSALYLCASSVIGTSGGQETQYFGPGTRLLVL.

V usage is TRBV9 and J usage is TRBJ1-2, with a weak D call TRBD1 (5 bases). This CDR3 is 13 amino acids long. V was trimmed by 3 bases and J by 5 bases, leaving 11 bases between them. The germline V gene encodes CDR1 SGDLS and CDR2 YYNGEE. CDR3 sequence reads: CASSDRQTYGYTF. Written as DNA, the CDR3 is TGTGCCAGCAGCGATCGACAGACTTATGGCTACACCTTC. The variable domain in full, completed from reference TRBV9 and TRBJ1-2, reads DSGVTQTPKHLITATGQRVTLRCSPRSGDLSVYWYQQSLDQGLQFLIQYYNGEERAKGNILERFSAQQFPDLHSELNLSSLELGDSALYFCASSDRQTYGYTFGSGTRLTVV.

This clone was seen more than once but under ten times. The CDR3 is CASSGTTGEPQFF. The CDR3 DNA is TGCGCCAGCAGCGGGACGACAGGGGAGCCTCAGTTCTTC. The V call is TRBV5-1, the J call TRBJ2-1; the match to TRBD1 covers 8 bases. The germline V gene has CDR1 SGHRS and CDR2 YFSETQ. The junction had 10 bases not matched to a gene; V was cut back by 4 bases and J by 13 bases. The CDR3 runs 13 residues.

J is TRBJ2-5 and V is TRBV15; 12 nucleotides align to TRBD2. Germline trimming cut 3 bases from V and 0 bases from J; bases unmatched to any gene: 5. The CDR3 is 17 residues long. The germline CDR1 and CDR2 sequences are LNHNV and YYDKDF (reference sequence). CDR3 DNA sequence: TGTGCCACCAGCAGGACCGGACTAGCGGGGTACCAAGAGACCCAGTACTTC. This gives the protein CATSRTGLAGYQETQYF. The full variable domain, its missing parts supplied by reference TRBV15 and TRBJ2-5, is DAMVIQNPRYQVTQFGKPVTLSCSQTLNHNVMYWYQQKSSQAPKLLFHYYDKDFNNEADTPDNFQSRRPNTSFCFLDIRSPGLGDTAMYLCATSRTGLAGYQETQYFGPGTRLLVL.

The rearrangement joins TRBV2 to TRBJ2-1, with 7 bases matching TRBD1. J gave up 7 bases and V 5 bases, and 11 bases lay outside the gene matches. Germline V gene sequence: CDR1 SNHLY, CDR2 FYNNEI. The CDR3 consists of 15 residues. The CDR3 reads CASSKGVQGKNEQFF. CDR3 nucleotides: TGTGCCAGCAGTAAAGGGGTACAGGGGAAAAATGAGCAGTTCTTC.